These T cell receptor beta chains were read from a single sample in a study of cytomegalovirus exposure and HLA in healthy donors. The assay was immunoSEQ multiplex PCR, and TCRdb's table has in-frame clones only and misses some. Among about 73,000 clones, roughly 82% were seen once, and the ten largest hold around an eighth. The sequenced sample was PBMCs. These receptors were collected from an older man in good health and CMV-seronegative. Each CDR3 is given with its conserved first and last residue. A D gene is named only where the DNA matches it firmly. For some rows the clone size is stated as once, few or many, or as a class when expanded; others skip it.

D: .
size: .
J: TRBJ2-7
V: TRBV7-2
CDR3: CASSLSRGVYEQSF
DNA: TGTGCCAGCAGCTTAAGCCGGGGTGTCTACGAGCAGTCCTTC

D: .
size: .
J: TRBJ1-1
V: TRBV19
CDR3: CASSLGTEGFF
DNA: TGTGCCAGTAGTTTAGGGACTGAGGGTTTCTTT

D: TRBD2
size: .
J: TRBJ2-3
V: TRBV19
CDR3: CATRRGVGTDTQYF
DNA: TGTGCCACCCGACGGGGGGTGGGCACAGATACGCAGTATTTT

D: .
size: .
J: TRBJ2-3
V: TRBV28
CDR3: CASSSPEAVGTDTQYF
DNA: TGTGCCAGCAGTTCACCTGAGGCGGTAGGCACAGATACGCAGTATTTT

D: TRBD2
size: .
J: TRBJ2-3
V: TRBV27
CDR3: CASKLAGVKDTQYF
DNA: TGTGCCAGCAAACTAGCGGGAGTCAAAGATACGCAGTATTTT

D: .
size: .
J: TRBJ1-3
V: TRBV30
CDR3: CAWSAGNTIYF
DNA: TGTGCCTGGAGTGCAGGAAACACCATATATTTT

D: .
size: .
J: TRBJ1-6
V: TRBV10-3
CDR3: CAISEGQLNNSPLHF
DNA: TGTGCCATCAGTGAGGGCCAGTTAAATAATTCACCCCTCCACTTT

D: .
size: .
J: TRBJ2-1
V: TRBV14
CDR3: CASSPYGRAFYEQFF
DNA: TGTGCCAGCAGCCCCTACGGGAGAGCATTCTATGAGCAGTTCTTC

D: .
size: .
J: TRBJ1-2
V: TRBV5-5
CDR3: CASIPAGGAGYTF
DNA: TGTGCCAGCATTCCGGCAGGAGGAGCCGGCTACACCTTC

D: TRBD2
size: .
J: TRBJ2-5
V: TRBV5-1
CDR3: CASSPGLAGVGEETQYF
DNA: TGCGCCAGCAGCCCGGGACTAGCGGGAGTCGGGGAAGAGACCCAGTACTTC

D: .
size: few
J: TRBJ1-1
V: TRBV6-6
CDR3: CATVGGANTEAFF
DNA: TGTGCCACGGTTGGTGGGGCGAACACTGAAGCTTTCTTT

D: .
size: .
J: TRBJ2-1
V: TRBV12-5
CDR3: CASGFGERLGDEQFF
DNA: TGTGCTAGTGGTTTTGGGGAGAGGCTTGGCGATGAGCAGTTCTTC

D: .
size: once
J: TRBJ2-3
V: TRBV27
CDR3: CASSRGGQAGTDTQYF
DNA: TGTGCCAGCAGTAGGGGGGGACAGGCCGGCACAGATACGCAGTATTTT

D: .
size: .
J: TRBJ1-2
V: TRBV7-9
CDR3: CASSLDQGYYGYTF
DNA: TGTGCCAGCAGCTTAGATCAGGGTTACTATGGCTACACCTTC

D: TRBD1
size: .
J: TRBJ1-3
V: TRBV28
CDR3: CASLDRAGGNTIYF
DNA: TGTGCCAGCTTGGACAGGGCCGGTGGAAACACCATATATTTT

D: TRBD2
size: .
J: TRBJ2-3
V: TRBV5-4
CDR3: CASSKLAGGLFRTDTQYF
DNA: TGTGCCAGCAGCAAACTAGCGGGGGGGCTCTTTCGCACAGATACGCAGTATTTT

D: .
size: .
J: TRBJ2-7
V: TRBV27
CDR3: CASSSTLTGYEQYF
DNA: TGTGCCAGCAGTTCAACGCTGACAGGCTACGAGCAGTACTTC

D: .
size: .
J: TRBJ1-2
V: TRBV15
CDR3: CATSRGQSYGYTF
DNA: TGTGCCACCAGCAGAGGGCAGTCCTATGGCTACACCTTC